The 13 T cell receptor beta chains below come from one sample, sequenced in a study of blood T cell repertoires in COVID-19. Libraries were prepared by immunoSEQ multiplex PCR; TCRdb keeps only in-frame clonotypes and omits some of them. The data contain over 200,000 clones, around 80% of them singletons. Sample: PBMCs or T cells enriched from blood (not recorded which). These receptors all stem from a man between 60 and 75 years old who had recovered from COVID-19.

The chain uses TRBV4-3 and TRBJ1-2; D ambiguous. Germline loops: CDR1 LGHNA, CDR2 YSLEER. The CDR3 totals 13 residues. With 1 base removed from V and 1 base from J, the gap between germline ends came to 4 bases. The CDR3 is CASSQVRNYGYTF. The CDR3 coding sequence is TGCGCCAGCAGCCAAGTGCGTAACTATGGCTACACCTTC.

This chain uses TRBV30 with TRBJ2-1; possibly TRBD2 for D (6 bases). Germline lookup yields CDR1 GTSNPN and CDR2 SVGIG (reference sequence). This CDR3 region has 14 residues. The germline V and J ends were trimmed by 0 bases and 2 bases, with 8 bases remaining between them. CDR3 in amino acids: CAWSVLAPYNEQFF. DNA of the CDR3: TGTGCCTGGAGTGTACTAGCTCCCTACAATGAGCAGTTCTTC.

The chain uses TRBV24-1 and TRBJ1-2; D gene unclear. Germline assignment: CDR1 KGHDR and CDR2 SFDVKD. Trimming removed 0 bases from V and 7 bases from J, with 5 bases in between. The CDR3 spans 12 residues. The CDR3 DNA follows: TGTGCCACCAGTGATTTGCGGGGTGGCTACACCTTC. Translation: CATSDLRGGYTF.

CDR3 region: CASSPRTGASYEQYF. CDR3 sequence (DNA): TGTGCCAGCAGCCCCCGGACAGGTGCCTCCTACGAGCAGTACTTC. The rearrangement links TRBV7-2 to TRBJ2-7; 7 positions match TRBD1. The germline V gene encodes CDR1 SGHTA and CDR2 FQGNSA. V lost 5 bases and J lost 0; bases outside the gene matches: 7. This CDR3 comprises 15 residues.

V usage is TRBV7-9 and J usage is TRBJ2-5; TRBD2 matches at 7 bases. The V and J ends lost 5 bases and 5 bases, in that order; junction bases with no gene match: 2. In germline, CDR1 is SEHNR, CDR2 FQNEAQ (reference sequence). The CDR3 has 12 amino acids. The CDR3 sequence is CASSTGGETQYF. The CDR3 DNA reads TGTGCCAGCAGCACCGGGGGGGAGACCCAGTACTTC.

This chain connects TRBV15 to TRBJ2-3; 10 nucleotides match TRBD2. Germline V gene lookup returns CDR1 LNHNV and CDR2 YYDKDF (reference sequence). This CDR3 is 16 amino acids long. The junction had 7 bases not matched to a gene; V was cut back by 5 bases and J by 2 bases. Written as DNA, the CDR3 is TGTGCCACCAGCCGGAAGCGGGGGGGTGCCACAGATACGCAGTATTTT. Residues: CATSRKRGGATDTQYF.

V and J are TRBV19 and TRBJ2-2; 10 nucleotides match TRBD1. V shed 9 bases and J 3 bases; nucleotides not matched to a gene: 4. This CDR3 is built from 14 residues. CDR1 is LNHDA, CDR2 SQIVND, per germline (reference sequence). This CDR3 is CASDRGRDTGELFF. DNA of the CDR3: TGTGCCAGCGACAGGGGGCGCGACACCGGGGAGCTGTTTTTT.

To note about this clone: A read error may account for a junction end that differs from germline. The CDR3 loop reads CASSLGGDLSGNTIYF. The CDR3, as DNA: TGCGCCAGCAGTTTGGGCGGGGATCTCTCTGGAAACACCATATATTTT. The rearrangement uses TRBV5-1 and TRBJ1-3; D gene ambiguous. CDR1 is SGHRS, CDR2 YFSETQ, per germline. The CDR3 is made up of 16 amino acids. The variable domain in full, with the rest retrieved from reference TRBV5-1 and TRBJ1-3, is KAGVTQTPRYLIKTRGQQVTLSCSPISGHRSVSWYQQTPGQGLQFLFEYFSETQRNKGNFPGRFSGRQFSNSRSEMNVSTLELGDSALYLCASSLGGDLSGNTIYFGEGSWLTVV.

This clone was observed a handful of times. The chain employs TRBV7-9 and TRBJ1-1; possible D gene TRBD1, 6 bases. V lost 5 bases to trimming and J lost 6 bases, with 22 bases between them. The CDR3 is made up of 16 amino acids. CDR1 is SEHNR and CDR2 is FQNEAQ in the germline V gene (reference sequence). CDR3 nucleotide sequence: TGTGCCAGCAGCACCAACCGGGGGGCCGCCGGTCCTGAAGCTTTCTTT. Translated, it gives CASSTNRGAAGPEAFF.

The DNA for the CDR3 is TGTGCCAGCAGCATCTCTGGGCGGACTTTCTCTGGGGCCAACGTCCTGACTTTC. It is translated as CASSISGRTFSGANVLTF. The chain uses TRBV9 and TRBJ2-6, with a weak D call TRBD2 (5 bases). The V and J ends lost 4 bases and 0 bases respectively, with 17 bases between them. Germline CDR1 SGDLS, CDR2 YYNGEE. This CDR3 has 18 residues.

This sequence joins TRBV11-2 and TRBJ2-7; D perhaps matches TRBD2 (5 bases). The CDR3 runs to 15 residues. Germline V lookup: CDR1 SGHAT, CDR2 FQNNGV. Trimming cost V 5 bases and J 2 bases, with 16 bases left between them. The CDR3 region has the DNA TGTGCCAGCAGCCTGGATCTACGGGAAACCTACGAGCAGTACTTC. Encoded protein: CASSLDLRETYEQYF.

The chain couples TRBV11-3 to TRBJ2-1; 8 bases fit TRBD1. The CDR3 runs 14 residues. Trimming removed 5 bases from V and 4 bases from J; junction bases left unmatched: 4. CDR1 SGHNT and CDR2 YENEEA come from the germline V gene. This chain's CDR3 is CASSPRQGYNEQFF. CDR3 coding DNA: TGTGCCAGCAGCCCACGACAGGGGTACAATGAGCAGTTCTTC.

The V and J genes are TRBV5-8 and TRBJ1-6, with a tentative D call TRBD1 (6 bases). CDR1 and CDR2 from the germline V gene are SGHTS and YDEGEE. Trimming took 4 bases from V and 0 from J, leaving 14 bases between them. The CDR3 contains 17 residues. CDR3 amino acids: CASSQDSPSSYNSPLHF. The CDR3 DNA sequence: TGTGCCAGCAGCCAGGACAGCCCAAGCTCCTATAATTCACCCCTCCACTTT.